This T cell receptor (beta chain) was captured in a study of shared clonotypes between healthy human individuals. As for the study in general: The study drew on a couple of women and three men aged 18 to 49 as donors.

As concerns this clone: The junction departs from the called germline gene at one end, perhaps through a read error.

Every subset's genomic DNA went evenly onto several immunoSEQ plates. Original methodology: ImmunoSEQ only sent back junction sequences with no quality scores, so filtering was done differently. Libraries were prepared by immunoSEQ multiplex PCR; TCRdb keeps only in-frame clonotypes and omits some of them. From that table come the V and J calls and clone size; the DNA was used to work out D and trimming. The data show roughly 510,000 clones, with roughly 79% seen just once and roughly an eighth held by the top ten. This CDR3 has 13 amino acids. Germline CDR1 reads SGHTA; CDR2 reads FQGNSA. The donors, healthy adults who were HIV-negative, had experienced no recent acute infections or vaccinations.

The TCR originated in a woman aged 40 to 55 in good health. Some clones in this sample may be carry-over from other donors' samples. The specimen sequenced was PBMCs. V gene TRBV7-2 combines with J gene TRBJ2-7; TRBD2 matches at 7 bases. The CDR3 is CVSSPGLTYEQYF. Written as DNA, the CDR3 is TGTGTCAGCAGCCCGGGACTAACCTACGAGCAGTACTTC. Complete variable domain (other parts from reference TRBV7-2 and TRBJ2-7): GAGVSQSPSNKVTEKGKDVELRCDPISGHTALYWYRQSLGQGLEFLIYFQGNSAPDKSGLPSDRFSAERTGGSVSTLTIQRTQQEDSAVYLCVSSPGLTYEQYFGPGTRLTVT.